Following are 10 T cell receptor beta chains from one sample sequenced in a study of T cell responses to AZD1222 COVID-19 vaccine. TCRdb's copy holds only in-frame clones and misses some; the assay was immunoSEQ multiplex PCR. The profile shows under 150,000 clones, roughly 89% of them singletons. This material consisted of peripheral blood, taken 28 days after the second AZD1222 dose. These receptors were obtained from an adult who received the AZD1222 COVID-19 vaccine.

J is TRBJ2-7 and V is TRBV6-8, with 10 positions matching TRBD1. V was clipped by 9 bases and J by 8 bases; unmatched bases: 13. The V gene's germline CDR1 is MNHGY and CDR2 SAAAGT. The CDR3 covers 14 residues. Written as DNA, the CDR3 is TGTGCCAGAATGGTTCAGACAGGGGGCGGTAAGCAGTACTTC. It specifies CARMVQTGGGKQYF.

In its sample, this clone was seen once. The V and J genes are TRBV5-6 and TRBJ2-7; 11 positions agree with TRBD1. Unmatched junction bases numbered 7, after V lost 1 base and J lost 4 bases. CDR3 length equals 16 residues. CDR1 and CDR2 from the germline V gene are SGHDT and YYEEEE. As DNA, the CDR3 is TGTGCCAGCAGCTTGCTTCGGACAGGGGGCGAATACGAGCAGTACTTC. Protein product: CASSLLRTGGEYEQYF.

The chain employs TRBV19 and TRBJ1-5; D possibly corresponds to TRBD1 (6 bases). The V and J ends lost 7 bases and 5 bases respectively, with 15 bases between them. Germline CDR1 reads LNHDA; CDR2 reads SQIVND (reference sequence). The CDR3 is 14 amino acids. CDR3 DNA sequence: TGTGCCAGTACCAAAAGGGGGAGTGATCAGCCCCAGCATTTT. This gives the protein CASTKRGSDQPQHF.

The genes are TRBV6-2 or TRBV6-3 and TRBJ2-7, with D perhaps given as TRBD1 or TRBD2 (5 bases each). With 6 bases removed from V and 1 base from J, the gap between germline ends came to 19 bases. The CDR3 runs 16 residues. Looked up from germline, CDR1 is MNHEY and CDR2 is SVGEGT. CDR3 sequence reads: CASRPEPGRMSYEQYF. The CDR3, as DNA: TGTGCCAGCAGACCTGAACCGGGACGGATGTCCTACGAGCAGTACTTC.

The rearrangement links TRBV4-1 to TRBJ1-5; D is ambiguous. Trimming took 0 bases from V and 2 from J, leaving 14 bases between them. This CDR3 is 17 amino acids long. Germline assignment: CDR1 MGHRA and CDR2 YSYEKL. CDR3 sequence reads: CASSQENYGDGNQPQHF. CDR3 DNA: TGCGCCAGCAGCCAAGAAAACTACGGGGATGGCAATCAGCCCCAGCATTTT.

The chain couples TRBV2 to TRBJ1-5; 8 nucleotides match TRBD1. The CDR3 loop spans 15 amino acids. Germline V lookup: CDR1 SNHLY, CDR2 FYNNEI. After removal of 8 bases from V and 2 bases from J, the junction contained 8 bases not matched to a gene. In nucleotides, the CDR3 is TGTGCCAGCCAGCGAGACAGGGGTGGCAATCAGCCCCAGCATTTT. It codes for CASQRDRGGNQPQHF.

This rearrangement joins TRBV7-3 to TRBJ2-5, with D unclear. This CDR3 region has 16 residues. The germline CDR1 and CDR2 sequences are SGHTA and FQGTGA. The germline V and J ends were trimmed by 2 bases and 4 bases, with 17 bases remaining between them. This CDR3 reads CASSLGIHGVGETQYF. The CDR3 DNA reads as TGTGCCAGCAGCTTAGGGATACATGGGGTGGGAGAGACCCAGTACTTC.

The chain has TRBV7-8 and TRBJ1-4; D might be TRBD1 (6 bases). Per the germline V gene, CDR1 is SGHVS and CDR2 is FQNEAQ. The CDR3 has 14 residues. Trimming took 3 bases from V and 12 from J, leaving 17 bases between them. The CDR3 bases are TGTGCCAGCAGCTTCCGGGACAAAATAGGGGAACTGTTTTTT. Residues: CASSFRDKIGELFF.

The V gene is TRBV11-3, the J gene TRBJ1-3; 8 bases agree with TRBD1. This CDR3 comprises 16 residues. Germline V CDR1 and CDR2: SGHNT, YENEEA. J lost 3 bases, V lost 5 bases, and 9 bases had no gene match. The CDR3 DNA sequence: TGTGCCAGCAGCGCGGGGCAGGGGGCGCGTGGAAACACCATATATTTT. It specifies CASSAGQGARGNTIYF.

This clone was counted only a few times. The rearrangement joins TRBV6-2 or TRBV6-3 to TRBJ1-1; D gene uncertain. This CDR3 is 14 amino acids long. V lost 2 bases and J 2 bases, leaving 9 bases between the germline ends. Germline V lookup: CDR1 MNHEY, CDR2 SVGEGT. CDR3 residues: CASSYDAGNTEAFF. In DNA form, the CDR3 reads TGTGCCAGCAGTTACGACGCCGGAAACACTGAAGCTTTCTTT.